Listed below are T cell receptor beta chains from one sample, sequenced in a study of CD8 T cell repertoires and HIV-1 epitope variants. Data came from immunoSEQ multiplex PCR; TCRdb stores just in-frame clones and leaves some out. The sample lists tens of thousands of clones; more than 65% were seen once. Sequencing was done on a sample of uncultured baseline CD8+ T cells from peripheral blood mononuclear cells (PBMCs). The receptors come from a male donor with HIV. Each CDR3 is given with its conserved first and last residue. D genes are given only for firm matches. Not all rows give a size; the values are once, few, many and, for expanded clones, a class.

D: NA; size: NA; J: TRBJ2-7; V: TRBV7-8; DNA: TGTGCCAGCAGCTTAGAGCCGGGAATCGGGCGCGAGCAGTACTTC; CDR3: CASSLEPGIGREQYF
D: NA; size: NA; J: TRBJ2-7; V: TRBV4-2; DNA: TGTGCCAGCAGCCAAGATTTCCCCCTCACCTACGAGCAGTACTTC; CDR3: CASSQDFPLTYEQYF
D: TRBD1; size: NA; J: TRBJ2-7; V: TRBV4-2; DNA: TGTGCCAGCAGCCAAGATGCAGGGGGTACCTACGAGCAGTACTTC; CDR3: CASSQDAGGTYEQYF
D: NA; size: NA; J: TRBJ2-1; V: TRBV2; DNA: TGTGCCAGCAGTGAATTTGCGGTGAATGAGCAGTTCTTC; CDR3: CASSEFAVNEQFF
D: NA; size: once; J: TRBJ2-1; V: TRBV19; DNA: TGTGCCAGTAGTACGACCAGTTACAATGAGCAGTTCTTC; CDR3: CASSTTSYNEQFF
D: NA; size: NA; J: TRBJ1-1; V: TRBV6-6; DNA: TGTGCCAGCAGTCACGGACAGCTGAACACTGAAGCTTTCTTT; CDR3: CASSHGQLNTEAFF
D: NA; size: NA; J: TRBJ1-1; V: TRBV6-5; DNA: TGTGCCACCACCGACCCGGGACGCCTGGCTGAAGCTTTCTTT; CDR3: CATTDPGRLAEAFF
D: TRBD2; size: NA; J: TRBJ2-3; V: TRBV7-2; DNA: TGTGCCAGCAGCTTAGCTCCTAGCGGGGGGGCCGATACGCAGTATTTT; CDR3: CASSLAPSGGADTQYF
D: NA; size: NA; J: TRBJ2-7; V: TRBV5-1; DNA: TGCGCCAGCAGCTTCTCCCGAAGGGGGTACGAGCAGTACTTC; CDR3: CASSFSRRGYEQYF
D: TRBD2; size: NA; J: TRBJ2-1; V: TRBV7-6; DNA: TGTGCCAGCAGCTTAACGGGGGGGCATTACAATGAGCAGTTCTTC; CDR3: CASSLTGGHYNEQFF
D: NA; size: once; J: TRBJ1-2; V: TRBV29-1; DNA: TGCAGCGTTGATGATACGCAGGGGTTCAACTATGGCTACACCTTC; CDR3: CSVDDTQGFNYGYTF
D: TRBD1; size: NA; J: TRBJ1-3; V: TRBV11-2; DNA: TGTGCCAGCAGCTTGACAGGGGGAAGTGGAAACACCATATATTTT; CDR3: CASSLTGGSGNTIYF
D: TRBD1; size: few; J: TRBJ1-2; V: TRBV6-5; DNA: TGTGCCAGCAGTTACAAGGGGGCCGATGGCTACACCTTC; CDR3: CASSYKGADGYTF
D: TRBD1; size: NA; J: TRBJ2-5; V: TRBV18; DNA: TGTGCCAGCTCACCACGACAGGGAGACGAGACCCAGTACTTC; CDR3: CASSPRQGDETQYF
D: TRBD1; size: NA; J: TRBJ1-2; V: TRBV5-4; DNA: TGTGCCAGCAGCTTGGACAGGGGTAACTATGGCTACACCTTC; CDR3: CASSLDRGNYGYTF
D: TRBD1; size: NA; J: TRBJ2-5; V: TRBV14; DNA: TGTGCCAGCAGTCACCGGGACAGGGGCGGGGAGACCCAGTACTTC; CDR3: CASSHRDRGGETQYF
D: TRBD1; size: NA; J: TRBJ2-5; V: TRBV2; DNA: TGTGCCAGCAGTGACGCGGACAGGGAAGGGGAGACCCAGTACTTC; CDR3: CASSDADREGETQYF
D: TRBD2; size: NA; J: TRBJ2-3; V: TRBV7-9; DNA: TGTGCCAGCAGAGGGCGGGAGCCCACAGATACGCAGTATTTT; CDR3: CASRGREPTDTQYF
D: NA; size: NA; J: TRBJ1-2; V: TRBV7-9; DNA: TGTGCCAGCAGCCTTGGACAGTCCGGGGTCTATGGCTACACCTTC; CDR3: CASSLGQSGVYGYTF
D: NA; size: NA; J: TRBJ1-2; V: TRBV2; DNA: TGTGCCAGCACCCTTCGGAGGGAGGGGGATGGCTACACCTTC; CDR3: CASTLRREGDGYTF
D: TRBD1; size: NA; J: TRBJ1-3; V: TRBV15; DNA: TGTGCCACCAGCCTACGGGACAGGGCCTCTGGAAACACCATATATTTT; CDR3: CATSLRDRASGNTIYF
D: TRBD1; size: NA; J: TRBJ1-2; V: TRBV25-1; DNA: TGTGCCAGCAGTGAGCGAGGGACAGGCACCGGTGGCTACACCTTC; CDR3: CASSERGTGTGGYTF
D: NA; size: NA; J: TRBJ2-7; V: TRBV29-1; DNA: TGCAGCGTCTCCCAGGGACCAGGGGGGGACTACGAGCAGTACTTC; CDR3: CSVSQGPGGDYEQYF
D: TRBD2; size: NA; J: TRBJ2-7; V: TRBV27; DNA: TGTGCCAGCAGTTTTATCCCCGGCCTAGCGGGGGCCTACGAGCAGTACTTC; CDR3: CASSFIPGLAGAYEQYF
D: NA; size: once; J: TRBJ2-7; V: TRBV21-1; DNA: TGTGCCAGCAGCACCAAAGGGATCCCCTACGAGCAGTACTTC; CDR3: CASSTKGIPYEQYF
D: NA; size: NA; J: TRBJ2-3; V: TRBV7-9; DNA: TGTGCCAGCAGCTTCTCGATTACGCACACAGATACGCAGTATTTT; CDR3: CASSFSITHTDTQYF
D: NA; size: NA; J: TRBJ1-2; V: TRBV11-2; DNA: TGTGCCAGCAGCCACTACCGAGGGGGAGGGGAGAGCTACACCTTC; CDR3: CASSHYRGGGESYTF
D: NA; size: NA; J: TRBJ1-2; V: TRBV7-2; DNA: TGTGCCAGCAGCTTTAACGGGCAGGGTGGCTACACCTTC; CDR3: CASSFNGQGGYTF
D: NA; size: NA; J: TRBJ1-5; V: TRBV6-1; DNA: TGTGCCAGCTCAGGGTTCAATCAGCCCCAGCATTTT; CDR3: CASSGFNQPQHF
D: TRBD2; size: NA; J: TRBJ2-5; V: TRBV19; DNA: TGTGCCAGTAGCCGAGGGGAGGGGGAGACCCAGTACTTC; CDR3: CASSRGEGETQYF
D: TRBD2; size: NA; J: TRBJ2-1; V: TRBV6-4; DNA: TGTGCCAGCAGAACCAGCGGGGCCCAATCTCATGAGCAGTTCTTC; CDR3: CASRTSGAQSHEQFF
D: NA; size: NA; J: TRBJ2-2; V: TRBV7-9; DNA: TGTGCCAGCAGCGCCGTGACAGTGTTAAACACCGGGGAGCTGTTTTTT; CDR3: CASSAVTVLNTGELFF
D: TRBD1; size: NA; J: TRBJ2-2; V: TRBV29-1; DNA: TGCAGCGTTCGGACAGGGGGCAGGGGGGAGCTGTTTTTT; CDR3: CSVRTGGRGELFF
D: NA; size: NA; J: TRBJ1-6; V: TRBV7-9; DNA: TGTGCCAGCAGCTTAGCAGGGGGACCTAATTCACCCCTCCACTTT; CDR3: CASSLAGGPNSPLHF
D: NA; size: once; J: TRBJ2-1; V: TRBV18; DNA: TGTGCCAGCGCGGGTGGGGGTCACAATGAGCAGTTCTTC; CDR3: CASAGGGHNEQFF
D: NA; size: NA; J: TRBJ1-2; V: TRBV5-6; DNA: TGTGCCAGCAGCCCCGGGACGGGGTCTTCTAACTATGGCTACACCTTC; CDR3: CASSPGTGSSNYGYTF
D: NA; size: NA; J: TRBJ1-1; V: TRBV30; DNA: TGTGCCTGGAGCGGCACTGAAGCTTTCTTT; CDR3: CAWSGTEAFF
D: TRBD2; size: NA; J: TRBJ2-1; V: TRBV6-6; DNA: TGTGCCAGCAGTTCGCCGGGACTAGTTAATTACGAGCAGTTCTTC; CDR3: CASSSPGLVNYEQFF
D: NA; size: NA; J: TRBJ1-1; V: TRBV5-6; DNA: TGTGCCAGCAGCTTGGGTAGAGCAGGATCATTCACTGAAGCTTTCTTT; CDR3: CASSLGRAGSFTEAFF
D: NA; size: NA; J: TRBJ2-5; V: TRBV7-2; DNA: TGTGCCAGCAGCCAGAGCCCTCGTGCCCAGTACTTC; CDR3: CASSQSPRAQYF
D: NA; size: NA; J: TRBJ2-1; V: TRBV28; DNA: TGTGCCAGCCATCTGGGGGGCGGGGTATACAATGAGCAGTTCTTC; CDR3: CASHLGGGVYNEQFF
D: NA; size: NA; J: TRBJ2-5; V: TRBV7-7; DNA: TGTGCCAGCAGCTCCGGGACGGAGGGGGAGACCCAGTACTTC; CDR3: CASSSGTEGETQYF
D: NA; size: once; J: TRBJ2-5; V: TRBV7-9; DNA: TGTGCCAGCAGCTCAGGGGCTCTAATGAAAGAGACCCAGTACTTC; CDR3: CASSSGALMKETQYF
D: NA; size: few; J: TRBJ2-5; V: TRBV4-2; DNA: TGTGCCAGCAGCCCTCAGGACGACCAAGAGACCCAGTACTTC; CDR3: CASSPQDDQETQYF
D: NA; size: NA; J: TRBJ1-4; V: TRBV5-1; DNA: TGCGCCAGCAGCTTGGGGGGGAATGAAAAACTGTTTTTT; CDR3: CASSLGGNEKLFF
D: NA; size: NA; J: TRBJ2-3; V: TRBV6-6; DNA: TGTGCCAGCAGTTTAGCGTCGGGAACAGATACGCAGTATTTT; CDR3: CASSLASGTDTQYF
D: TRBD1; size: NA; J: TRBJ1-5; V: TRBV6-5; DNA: TGTGCCAGCAGTCTACAGGGGTATAGCAATCAGCCCCAGCATTTT; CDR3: CASSLQGYSNQPQHF
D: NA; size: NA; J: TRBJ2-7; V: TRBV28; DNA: TGTGCCAGCAGTGGGACGGGGACCGCGGTTTACGAGCAGTACTTC; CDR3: CASSGTGTAVYEQYF
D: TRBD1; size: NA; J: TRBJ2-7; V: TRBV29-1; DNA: TGCAGCGTGAAAGACCGCAGGGGGTCGACCTACGAGCAGTACTTC; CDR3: CSVKDRRGSTYEQYF
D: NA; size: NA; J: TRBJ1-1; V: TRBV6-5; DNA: TGTGCCAGCAGTTACTCCCAAGGGATTTACACTGAAGCTTTCTTT; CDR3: CASSYSQGIYTEAFF
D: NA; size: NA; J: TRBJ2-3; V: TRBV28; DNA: TGTGCCAGCAGCCCTTCCAGGGTAATGAGCACAGATACGCAGTATTTT; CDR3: CASSPSRVMSTDTQYF
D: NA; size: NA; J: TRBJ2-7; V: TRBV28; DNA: TGTGCCAGCAGTTTATCTAGCTACGAGCAGTACTTC; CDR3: CASSLSSYEQYF